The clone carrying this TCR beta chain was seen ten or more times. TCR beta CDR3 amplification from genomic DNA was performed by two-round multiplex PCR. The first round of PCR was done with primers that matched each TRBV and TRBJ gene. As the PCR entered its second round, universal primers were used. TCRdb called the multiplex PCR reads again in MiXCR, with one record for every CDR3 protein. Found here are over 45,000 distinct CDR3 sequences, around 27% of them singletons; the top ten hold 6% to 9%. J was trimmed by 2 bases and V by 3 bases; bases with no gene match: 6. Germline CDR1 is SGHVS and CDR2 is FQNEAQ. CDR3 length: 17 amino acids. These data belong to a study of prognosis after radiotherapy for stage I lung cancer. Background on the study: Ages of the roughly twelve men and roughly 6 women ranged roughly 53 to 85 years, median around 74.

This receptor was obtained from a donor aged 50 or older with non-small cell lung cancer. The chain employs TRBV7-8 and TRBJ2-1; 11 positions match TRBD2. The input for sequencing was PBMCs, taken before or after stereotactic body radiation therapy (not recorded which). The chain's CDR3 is CASSFPGLAETYNEQFF. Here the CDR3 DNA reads TGTGCCAGCAGCTTCCCGGGACTAGCGGAGACCTACAATGAGCAGTTCTTC.